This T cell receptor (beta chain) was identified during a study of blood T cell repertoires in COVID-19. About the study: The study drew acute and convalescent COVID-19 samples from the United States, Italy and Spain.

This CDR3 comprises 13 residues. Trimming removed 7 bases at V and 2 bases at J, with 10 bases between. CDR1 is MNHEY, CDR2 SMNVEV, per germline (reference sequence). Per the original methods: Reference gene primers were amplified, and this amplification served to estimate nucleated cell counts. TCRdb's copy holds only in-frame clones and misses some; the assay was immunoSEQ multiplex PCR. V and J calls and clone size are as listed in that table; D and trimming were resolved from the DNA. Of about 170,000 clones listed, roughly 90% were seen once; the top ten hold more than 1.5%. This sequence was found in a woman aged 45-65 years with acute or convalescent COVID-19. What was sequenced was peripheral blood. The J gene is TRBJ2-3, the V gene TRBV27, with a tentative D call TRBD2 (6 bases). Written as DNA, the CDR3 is TGTGCCAGCACTGGACTACCCACAGATACGCAGTATTTT. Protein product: CASTGLPTDTQYF.